Below, 3 T cell receptor beta chains from the same sample are listed, as sequenced in a study of T cell changes during pregnancy in multiple sclerosis (dated by TCRdb to about 2019). Libraries were prepared through the immunoSEQ multiplex PCR assay. This is the immuneACCESS table as TCRdb keeps it, with only in-frame sequences that have V and J called. A part of the clones is gone; compared with another copy, unresolved V genes explain less than half, and the rest is unexplained. The sample contains 90,000 to 120,000 clones, under 95% of them found a single time. The top ten hold over 0.65% of the sample. Sequencing was performed on peripheral blood, taken in the third trimester of pregnancy. All receptors come from a female donor in good health, enrolled as a control in a pregnancy study.

The chain couples TRBV30 to TRBJ1-6; 9 nucleotides line up with TRBD1. The germline V gene encodes CDR1 GTSNPN and CDR2 SVGIG (reference sequence). The V and J ends lost 3 bases and 10 bases, in that order; junction bases with no gene match: 7. CDR3 length: 14 amino acids. The CDR3 here is CAWRAGTGKSPLHF. The CDR3, as DNA: TGTGCCTGGAGAGCCGGGACAGGGAAGTCACCCCTCCACTTT.

The genes are TRBV6-6 and TRBJ1-1; no reliable D call. V was cut by 7 bases and J by 0 bases, with 9 bases left in between. CDR1 and CDR2 from the germline V gene are MNHNY and SVGAGI (reference sequence). This CDR3 region has 13 residues. This CDR3 reads CASMSRLNTEAFF. The DNA for the CDR3 is TGTGCCAGCATGTCCCGTTTGAACACTGAAGCTTTCTTT.

The genes are TRBV4-2 and TRBJ1-4, with D unclear. The V end lost 0 bases, the J end lost 7 bases, and 12 bases lay between the germline ends. CDR1 LGHNA and CDR2 YNFKEQ come from the germline V gene. This CDR3 has 15 residues. The CDR3 DNA sequence: TGTGCCAGCAGCCAAGAATCCATCTCCAGTGAAAAACTGTTTTTT. Its translation: CASSQESISSEKLFF.